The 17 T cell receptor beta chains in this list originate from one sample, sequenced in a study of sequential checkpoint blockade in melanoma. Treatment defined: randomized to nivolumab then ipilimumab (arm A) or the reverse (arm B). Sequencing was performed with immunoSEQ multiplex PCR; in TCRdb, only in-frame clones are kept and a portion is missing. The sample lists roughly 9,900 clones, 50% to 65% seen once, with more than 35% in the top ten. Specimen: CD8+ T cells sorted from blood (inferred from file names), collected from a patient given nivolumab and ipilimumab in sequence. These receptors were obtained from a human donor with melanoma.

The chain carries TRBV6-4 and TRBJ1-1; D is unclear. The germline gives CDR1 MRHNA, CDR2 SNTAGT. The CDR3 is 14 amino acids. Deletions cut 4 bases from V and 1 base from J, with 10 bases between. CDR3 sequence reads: CASSVQVENTEAFF. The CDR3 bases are TGTGCCAGCAGTGTCCAGGTTGAGAACACTGAAGCTTTCTTT.

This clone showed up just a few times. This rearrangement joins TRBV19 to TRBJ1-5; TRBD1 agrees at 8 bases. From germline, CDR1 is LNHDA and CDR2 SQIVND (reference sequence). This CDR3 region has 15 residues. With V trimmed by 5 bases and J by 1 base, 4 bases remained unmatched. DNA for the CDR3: TGTGCCAGTAGTTGGACAGGGATGAGCAATCAGCCCCAGCATTTT. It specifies CASSWTGMSNQPQHF.

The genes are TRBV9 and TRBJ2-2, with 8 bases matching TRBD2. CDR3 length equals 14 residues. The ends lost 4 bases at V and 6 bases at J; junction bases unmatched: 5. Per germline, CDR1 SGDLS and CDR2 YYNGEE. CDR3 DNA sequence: TGTGCCAGCAGCCTCGGGGGGGGTGCCGGGGAGCTGTTTTTT. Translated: CASSLGGGAGELFF.

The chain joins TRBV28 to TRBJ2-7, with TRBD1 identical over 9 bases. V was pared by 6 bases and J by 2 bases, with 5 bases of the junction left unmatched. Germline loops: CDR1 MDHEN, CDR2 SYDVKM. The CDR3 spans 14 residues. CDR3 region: CASSERTGAYEQYF. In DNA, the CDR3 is TGTGCCAGCAGCGAAAGGACAGGGGCCTACGAGCAGTACTTC.

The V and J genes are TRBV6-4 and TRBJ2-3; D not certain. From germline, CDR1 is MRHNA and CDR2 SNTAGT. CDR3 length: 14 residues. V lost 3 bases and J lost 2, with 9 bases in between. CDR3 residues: CASSETTDTDTQYF. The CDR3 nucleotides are TGTGCCAGCAGTGAAACCACAGACACAGATACGCAGTATTTT.

CDR3 residues: CASSATSGSAYEQYF. The CDR3 DNA reads TGCGCCAGCAGCGCGACTAGCGGGAGTGCCTACGAGCAGTACTTC. The chain has TRBV4-3 and TRBJ2-7; TRBD2 matches 12 bases. The CDR3 sequence is 15 residues long. The V and J ends lost 5 bases and 2 bases, in that order; junction bases with no gene match: 4. Germline V gene lookup returns CDR1 LGHNA and CDR2 YSLEER.

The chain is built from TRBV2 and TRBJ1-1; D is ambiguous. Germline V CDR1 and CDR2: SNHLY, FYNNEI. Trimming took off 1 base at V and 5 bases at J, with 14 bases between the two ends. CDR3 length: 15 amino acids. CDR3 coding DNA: TGTGCCAGCAGTGAAGATTTCAGCCGAGGAACTGAAGCTTTCTTT. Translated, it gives CASSEDFSRGTEAFF.

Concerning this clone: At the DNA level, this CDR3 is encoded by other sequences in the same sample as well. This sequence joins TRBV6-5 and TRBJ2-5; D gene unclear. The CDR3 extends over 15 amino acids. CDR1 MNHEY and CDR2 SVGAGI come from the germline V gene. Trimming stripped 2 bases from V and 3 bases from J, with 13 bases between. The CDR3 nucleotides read TGTGCCAGCAGTTACGGCGTCGGCGGCAAAGAGACCCAGTACTTC. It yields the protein CASSYGVGGKETQYF.

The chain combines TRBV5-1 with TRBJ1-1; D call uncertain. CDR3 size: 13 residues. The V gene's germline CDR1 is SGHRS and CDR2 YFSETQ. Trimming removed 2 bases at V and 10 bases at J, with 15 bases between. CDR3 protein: CASSFGDGNGAFF. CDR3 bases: TGCGCCAGCAGCTTCGGGGATGGGAACGGAGCTTTCTTT.

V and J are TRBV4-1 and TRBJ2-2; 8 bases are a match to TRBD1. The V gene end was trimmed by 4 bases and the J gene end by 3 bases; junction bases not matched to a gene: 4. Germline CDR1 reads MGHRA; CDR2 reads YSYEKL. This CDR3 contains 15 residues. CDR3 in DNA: TGCGCCAGCAGCCCGGACAGGGCCCACACCGGGGAGCTGTTTTTT. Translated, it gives CASSPDRAHTGELFF.

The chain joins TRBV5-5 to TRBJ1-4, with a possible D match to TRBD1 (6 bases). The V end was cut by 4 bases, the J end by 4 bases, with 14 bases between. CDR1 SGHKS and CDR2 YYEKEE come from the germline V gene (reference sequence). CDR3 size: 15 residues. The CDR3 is CASSTGQSNNEKLFF. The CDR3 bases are TGTGCCAGCAGCACCGGACAGAGCAATAATGAAAAACTGTTTTTT.

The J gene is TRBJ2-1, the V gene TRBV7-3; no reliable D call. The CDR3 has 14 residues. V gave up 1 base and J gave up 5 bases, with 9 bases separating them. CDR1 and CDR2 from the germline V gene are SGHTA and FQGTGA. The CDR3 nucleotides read TGTGCCAGCAGCTTAATATCTAGAAACAATGAGCAGTTCTTC. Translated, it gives CASSLISRNNEQFF.

CDR3: CASSLNRQDLYLSGNTIYF. The CDR3 DNA is TGTGCCAGCAGTTTAAATCGACAGGATTTGTACCTCTCTGGAAACACCATATATTTT. This sequence joins TRBV28 and TRBJ1-3; a weak D match, TRBD1 (6 bases). The V end was cut by 2 bases, the J end by 0 bases, with 20 bases between. The CDR3 runs 19 residues. Per the germline V gene, CDR1 is MDHEN and CDR2 is SYDVKM.

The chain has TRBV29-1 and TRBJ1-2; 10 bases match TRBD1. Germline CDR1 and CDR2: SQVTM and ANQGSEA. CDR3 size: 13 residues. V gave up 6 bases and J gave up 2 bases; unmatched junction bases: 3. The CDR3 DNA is TGCAGCGTGAAGGGACAGGGGAACTATGGCTACACCTTC. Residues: CSVKGQGNYGYTF.

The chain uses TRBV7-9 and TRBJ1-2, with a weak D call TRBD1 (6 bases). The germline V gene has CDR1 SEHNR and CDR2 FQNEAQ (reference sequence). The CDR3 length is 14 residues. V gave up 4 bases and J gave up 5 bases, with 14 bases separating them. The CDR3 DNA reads TGTGCCAGCAGCTCCGGAAGGGGGAATTATGGCTACACCTTC. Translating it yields CASSSGRGNYGYTF.

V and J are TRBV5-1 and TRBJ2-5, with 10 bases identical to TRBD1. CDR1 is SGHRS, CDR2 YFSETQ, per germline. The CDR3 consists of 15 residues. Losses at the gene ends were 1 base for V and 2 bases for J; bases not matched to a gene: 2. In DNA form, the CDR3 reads TGCGCCAGCAGCTTGTGGACAGGGGGTCAAGAGACCCAGTACTTC. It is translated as CASSLWTGGQETQYF.

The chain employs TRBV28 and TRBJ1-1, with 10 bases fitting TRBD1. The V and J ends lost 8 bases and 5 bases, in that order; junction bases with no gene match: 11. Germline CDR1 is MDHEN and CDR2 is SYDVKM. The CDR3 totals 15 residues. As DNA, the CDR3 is TGTGCCAGCCGGCTGTCGACAGGGGGCATGACTGAAGCTTTCTTT. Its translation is CASRLSTGGMTEAFF.